Below, one TCR beta chain is given with its context. The record originates from a study of low-dose radiotherapy and immunotherapy resistance in tumors. Study-level background: Aspirin was taken orally by patients at 300 mg daily for four cycles from cycle 1 day 1.

TRAV and TRBV primers primed cDNA for both TCRalpha and TCRbeta. TCR amplification involved roughly 21 PCR cycles with a constant-region primer and V-primer adapter. TCRdb processed the reads anew with MiXCR; each CDR3 protein has one entry. The sample yields 60,000 to 75,000 distinct CDR3 sequences, less than 30% seen once. Trimming cost V 5 bases and J 8 bases; bases outside gene matches: 7. CDR3 length: 15 residues. Per germline, CDR1 MNHEY and CDR2 SVGEGT. Time point in this sample: before trial treatment. Sequencing used PBMCs, obtained before treatment. The chain uses TRBV6-2 or TRBV6-3 and TRBJ2-1; 12 positions agree with TRBD2. This receptor was identified in a male donor with rectosigmoid adenocarcinoma. CDR3 sequence reads: CASSRLAGGIDEQFF. The DNA of the CDR3 is TGTGCCAGCAGTCGCCTAGCGGGAGGGATAGATGAGCAGTTCTTC.